Each of the 26 T cell receptor beta chains below was sequenced from the same sample in a study of beta chain features in type 1 diabetes. Reverse transcribing all isolated RNA meant expressed TCRB transcripts were sequenced. The protocol was immunoSEQ multiplex PCR, while the TCRdb copy is restricted to in-frame clones and leaves out a portion. The table lists hundreds of thousands of clones, around 15% of them singletons. Source material: naive CD4+ T cells from blood. The receptor set was obtained from a man in his late teens or twenties in good health.

The chain couples TRBV7-8 to TRBJ1-2, with 10 bases aligning to TRBD1. With 0 bases clipped from V and 8 bases from J, the junction kept 3 bases outside the gene matches. This CDR3 region has 14 residues. The germline V gene encodes CDR1 SGHVS and CDR2 FQNEAQ. The CDR3: CASSLAPGQGGYTF. Written as DNA, the CDR3 is TGTGCCAGCAGCTTAGCCCCGGGACAGGGGGGCTACACCTTC.

The chain links TRBV19 to TRBJ2-2; TRBD1 or TRBD2 may be the D gene (5 bases each). CDR1 LNHDA and CDR2 SQIVND come from the germline V gene (reference sequence). The CDR3 has 15 residues. V shed 10 bases and J shed 4 bases, with 19 bases lying between them. The CDR3 reads CATQVGPIITGELFF. CDR3 DNA: TGTGCCACACAAGTGGGACCGATCATCACCGGGGAGCTGTTTTTT.

This clone was picked up a small number of times. V gene TRBV11-1 combines with J gene TRBJ1-5; perhaps TRBD1 as D (6 bases). This CDR3 has 15 amino acids. Germline values: CDR1 SGHAT, CDR2 FQDESV (reference sequence). Trimming shortened V by 5 bases and J by 4 bases, and 15 bases separated the two germline ends. The CDR3 bases are TGTGCCAGCAGCCTAGGGGGAACAGCTAATCAGCCCCAGCATTTT. Translating it yields CASSLGGTANQPQHF.

This sequence joins TRBV7-3 and TRBJ2-1; unclear D gene. The germline V gene encodes CDR1 SGHTA and CDR2 FQGTGA. Trimming removed 5 bases at V and 1 base at J, with 12 bases between. This CDR3 is 15 amino acids long. DNA of the CDR3: TGTGCCAGCAGCCCCCTTCGGAGTTCCTACAATGAGCAGTTCTTC. Translated: CASSPLRSSYNEQFF.

This chain connects TRBV30 to TRBJ2-1; 10 bases fit TRBD2. The CDR3 totals 20 residues. Trimming cost V 8 bases and J 3 bases; bases outside gene matches: 25. In germline, CDR1 is GTSNPN, CDR2 SVGIG (reference sequence). The CDR3 region is CAAGKRGGHPSVPRYNEQFF. The CDR3 bases are TGTGCCGCTGGTAAGCGGGGGGGACATCCTTCAGTCCCTCGCTACAATGAGCAGTTCTTC.

This clone was seen only a few times. V is TRBV7-8 and J is TRBJ2-4, with D perhaps matching TRBD1 (5 bases). The V gene lost 1 base and the J gene lost 0 bases, with 10 bases spanning the gap. Germline CDR1 and CDR2: SGHVS and FQNEAQ. There are 16 residues in the CDR3. The CDR3 DNA reads as TGTGCCAGCAGCTTAGTGGTGGGGCTAGCCAAAAACATTCAGTACTTC. Residues: CASSLVVGLAKNIQYF.

This clone has a handful of counts. The gene calls are TRBV5-1 and TRBJ2-1; D is uncertain. The CDR3 loop spans 12 amino acids. Germline CDR1 reads SGHRS; CDR2 reads YFSETQ. V lost 4 bases to trimming and J lost 6 bases, with 8 bases between them. The CDR3 bases are TGCGCCAGCAGCGAAACATTCAATGAGCAGTTCTTC. This sequence encodes CASSETFNEQFF.

This clone was observed a few times. V and J are TRBV10-3 and TRBJ2-7; 9 nucleotides line up with TRBD1. V lost 7 bases, J lost 4 bases, and 8 bases stayed unmatched. The V gene's germline CDR1 is ENHRY and CDR2 SYGVKD. This CDR3 has 14 residues. In DNA, the CDR3 is TGTGCCATCACCCGAGCACAGGGGGCTTACGAGCAGTACTTC. This gives the protein CAITRAQGAYEQYF.

This clone appeared a few times. The chain carries TRBV5-1 and TRBJ2-3; TRBD1 agrees at 11 bases. In germline, CDR1 is SGHRS, CDR2 YFSETQ. The CDR3 loop spans 15 amino acids. The J segment lost 2 bases and the V segment lost 3 bases, leaving 2 bases of the junction unmatched. The CDR3 bases are TGCGCCAGCAGCTGGGACAGGGGGGACACAGATACGCAGTATTTT. Protein sequence: CASSWDRGDTDTQYF.

This clone was seen only a few times. Other nucleotide sequences from this sample produce the same CDR3. The CDR3 DNA is TGTGCCAGCAGCTTAGGGGGTGCCAAAAACATTCAGTACTTC. Translated: CASSLGGAKNIQYF. J is TRBJ2-4 and V is TRBV7-2, with D uncertain. Germline CDR1 and CDR2: SGHTA and FQGNSA. The CDR3 contains 14 residues. With 1 base removed from V and 1 base from J, the gap between germline ends came to 5 bases.

The chain combines TRBV5-8 with TRBJ2-5, with 13 nucleotides matching TRBD2. In germline, CDR1 is SGHTS, CDR2 YDEGEE. This CDR3 spans 18 amino acids. Germline trimming cut 4 bases from V and 4 bases from J; bases unmatched to any gene: 13. The CDR3 reads CASSPGTSGTPSIETQYF. The CDR3 bases are TGTGCCAGCAGCCCAGGGACTAGCGGGACTCCTTCAATAGAGACCCAGTACTTC.

This clone was detected only a few times. This chain uses TRBV9 with TRBJ2-5, with 8 bases that match TRBD2. The ends lost 0 bases at V and 2 bases at J; junction bases unmatched: 3. The CDR3 spans 15 residues. The V gene's germline CDR1 is SGDLS and CDR2 YYNGEE. The CDR3 coding sequence is TGTGCCAGCAGCGTAGGTCAGCGGGGGCAAGAGACCCAGTACTTC. It yields the protein CASSVGQRGQETQYF. Based on the CDR3 plus reference TRBV9 and TRBJ2-5, the full variable domain is DSGVTQTPKHLITATGQRVTLRCSPRSGDLSVYWYQQSLDQGLQFLIQYYNGEERAKGNILERFSAQQFPDLHSELNLSSLELGDSALYFCASSVGQRGQETQYFGPGTRLLVL.

V gene TRBV23-1 combines with J gene TRBJ1-1, with 11 bases that match TRBD1. TRBV23-1 is an ORF, with its function uncertain. The CDR3 is made up of 17 amino acids. Trimming cost V 7 bases and J 3 bases; bases outside gene matches: 13. Here the CDR3 reads CASTLAGTGGRYTEAFF. CDR3 nucleotides: TGCGCCAGCACCCTGGCCGGGACAGGGGGAAGGTACACTGAAGCTTTCTTT.

This clone was picked up a small number of times. The chain couples TRBV7-9 to TRBJ1-1, with 7 bases that match TRBD1. The CDR3 is 16 residues long. The junction had 8 bases not matched to a gene; V was cut back by 0 bases and J by 4 bases. Germline V gives CDR1 SEHNR, CDR2 FQNEAQ (reference sequence). The CDR3 DNA sequence: TGTGCCAGCAGCTTAGCTAGGGGGCACGTTATCACTGAAGCTTTCTTT. It codes for CASSLARGHVITEAFF.

This clone showed up just a few times. The chain recombines TRBV27 with TRBJ2-5, with D maybe TRBD1 (6 bases). The CDR3 contains 17 residues. Germline CDR1 and CDR2: MNHEY and SMNVEV (reference sequence). With 4 bases removed from V and 5 bases from J, the gap between germline ends came to 23 bases. The CDR3 is CASSSNRAWVPRETQYF. CDR3 DNA: TGTGCCAGCAGTTCGAACAGGGCATGGGTCCCCAGGGAGACCCAGTACTTC.

This clone came up a few times. The chain is built from TRBV5-1 and TRBJ2-6; the D gene is possibly TRBD2 (7 bases). CDR1 and CDR2 (germline): SGHRS, YFSETQ. The CDR3 spans 17 residues. The ends were cut back, 0 bases at V and 2 bases at J, with 12 bases in the middle. The CDR3 bases are TGCGCCAGCAGCTTGGAGGCGGGGGCGGCTGGGGCCAACGTCCTGACTTTC. Its translation: CASSLEAGAAGANVLTF.

This clone was observed a few times. The rearrangement links TRBV9 to TRBJ2-7, with TRBD1 matching 10 bases. V dropped 0 bases and J dropped 1; count of bases not matched to a gene: 7. The germline CDR1 and CDR2 sequences are SGDLS and YYNGEE. The CDR3 has 17 residues. Here the CDR3 reads CASSVVPWTGGSYEQYF. The CDR3 coding sequence is TGTGCCAGCAGCGTAGTTCCCTGGACAGGGGGTTCCTACGAGCAGTACTTC.

The rearrangement joins TRBV9 to TRBJ2-5, with D possibly matching TRBD1 (6 bases). This CDR3 contains 15 residues. The germline V and J ends were trimmed by 4 bases and 2 bases, with 15 bases remaining between them. Looked up from germline, CDR1 is SGDLS and CDR2 is YYNGEE. For the CDR3, the DNA is TGTGCCAGCAGCTCTGGGTGGGACAAACAAGAGACCCAGTACTTC. This codes for CASSSGWDKQETQYF. Variable domain in full (rest from reference TRBV9 and TRBJ2-5): DSGVTQTPKHLITATGQRVTLRCSPRSGDLSVYWYQQSLDQGLQFLIQYYNGEERAKGNILERFSAQQFPDLHSELNLSSLELGDSALYFCASSSGWDKQETQYFGPGTRLLVL.

The chain has TRBV5-1 and TRBJ2-7; possible D gene TRBD2, 5 bases. The CDR3 has 14 amino acids. Germline CDR1 reads SGHRS; CDR2 reads YFSETQ. V was clipped by 9 bases and J by 0 bases, with 16 bases between them. The CDR3 loop is CATARSGSSYEQYF. In DNA form, the CDR3 reads TGCGCCACCGCGCGGAGCGGCAGCTCCTACGAGCAGTACTTC.

The chain has TRBV18 and TRBJ2-5, with D perhaps being TRBD1 or TRBD2 (5 bases each). Trimming cost V 8 bases and J 2 bases, with 9 bases left between them. The CDR3 covers 12 residues. Germline V lookup: CDR1 KGHSH, CDR2 LQKENI. For the CDR3, the DNA is TGTGCCAGCGGGGACGTACAAGAGACCCAGTACTTC. Its translation: CASGDVQETQYF.

The V gene is TRBV29-1, the J gene TRBJ1-2; maybe TRBD1 (5 bases). The CDR3 loop spans 15 amino acids. V was shortened by 5 bases and J by 7 bases, with 23 bases between the two germline ends. The germline CDR1 and CDR2 sequences are SQVTM and ANQGSEA. CDR3 loop: CSVTPRVSGDGGYTF. The CDR3 DNA reads TGCAGCGTTACCCCCCGGGTATCGGGGGATGGTGGCTACACCTTC.

The V gene is TRBV18, the J gene TRBJ2-7; 7 nucleotides match TRBD2. There are 14 residues in the CDR3. V lost 4 bases to trimming and J lost 3 bases; unmatched junction nucleotides: 6. Germline V gene data show CDR1 as KGHSH and CDR2 as LQKENI. The CDR3 loop is CASSREGTGYEQYF. In nucleotides, the CDR3 is TGTGCCAGCTCACGGGAGGGTACTGGCTACGAGCAGTACTTC.

This chain connects TRBV4-1 to TRBJ2-3, with D hard to call. The CDR3 covers 12 residues. Germline V gene sequence: CDR1 MGHRA, CDR2 YSYEKL. Trimming removed 2 bases from V and 5 bases from J, with 5 bases in between. The CDR3 here is CASSQQRDTQYF. Written as DNA, the CDR3 is TGCGCCAGCAGCCAACAACGAGATACGCAGTATTTT.

Only a few counts were recorded for this clone. Other nucleotide sequences in the sample specify the same CDR3. The chain links TRBV28 to TRBJ2-7; D unclear. V was trimmed by 6 bases and J by 2 bases, leaving 5 bases between them. CDR1 is MDHEN and CDR2 is SYDVKM in the germline V gene. The CDR3 is 11 residues long. The CDR3, as DNA: TGTGCCAGCAGCTTGACCTACGAGCAGTACTTC. Residues: CASSLTYEQYF.

This clone was found a few times. This chain connects TRBV7-9 to TRBJ2-7; D may be TRBD2 (5 bases). The V end lost 5 bases, the J end lost 4 bases, and 24 bases lay between the germline ends. The CDR3 sequence is 17 residues long. From germline, CDR1 is SEHNR and CDR2 FQNEAQ (reference sequence). The CDR3 bases are TGTGCCAGCAGCACCCGTTGGAGCGGAGAATCCCAGTACGAGCAGTACTTC. Encoded protein: CASSTRWSGESQYEQYF.

In this sample, this clone turned up a few times. V gene TRBV27 combines with J gene TRBJ2-3; no reliable D call. The V end was cut by 6 bases, the J end by 1 base, with 11 bases between. CDR1 and CDR2 (germline): MNHEY, SMNVEV (reference sequence). The CDR3 has 14 residues. The CDR3 DNA reads TGTGCCAGCAGGATAGGGTATGGCACAGATACGCAGTATTTT. The encoded protein is CASRIGYGTDTQYF.